This T cell receptor (beta chain) was profiled in a study of cytomegalovirus exposure and HLA in healthy donors (dated by TCRdb to the late 2010s). At the level of the whole study: According to an earlier analysis of 587 of the donors, about 190 million T cells yielded 100 million or so unique TCR beta sequences and approximately 280 Gb of sequence data. Around 320 gigabases of sequencing data and tens of millions of unique TCR sequences were included in an early release covering 500 to 750 HLA-typed donors. The genetic ancestry cluster associated with self-reported Caucasian donors included around four fifths of the roughly 380 genotyped donors. The study aimed to test whether signatures of past pathogen exposure could be identified by cataloging public T cell receptors. Using immunosequencing, the study profiled T cell repertoires from around 670 subjects and related those repertoires to cytomegalovirus serostatus. Besides the first cohort of roughly 660 subjects, a separate validation cohort made up of 90 to 150 different subjects was used. To predict cytomegalovirus infection status, the study combined high-throughput TCR immunosequencing, statistical association of individual TCRs with disease status, and machine learning. A later analysis re-analyzed previously published TCR beta repertoires from several hundred donors and added high-resolution HLA genotyping to study TCR occurrence patterns. Rather than using new phenotypic data, the later analysis identified candidate immune exposures from TCR beta sequences and from how often those sequences occurred across donors. To decide whether each TCR beta V gene segment behaved as functional or pseudogenic, an earlier analysis of some 600 of the donors relied on high-throughput TCR beta sequencing. Alongside the repertoire data, information on donor age, sex, ethnicity and CMV serostatus was compiled. Genome-wide SNP genotypes for about 55% of the roughly 670 donors were used in a later genetic analysis, which treated that subset as a discovery cohort. Every repertoire in the discovery cohort had been generated on one and the same sequencing platform. HLA typing included class I and class II loci at four-digit resolution. Typing coverage varied by locus: roughly 620-630 donors for A, B, C, DRB1 and DQB1; more than 500 for DQA1; 600 to 610 for DPA1; approximately 470 for DPB1. Four or five DR-DQ haplotypes were handled as single units for association and clustering because linkage in the cohort was strong. Among 300 to 500 genotyped donors of the cohort, an average of roughly 230,000 unique TCR beta nucleotide sequences was sequenced per donor, of which about 18% were non-productive. The study at large found these results: Specific HLA alleles were associated with 15,000 to 20,000 TCR beta sequences at a false discovery rate of 0.05 in a later analysis. An earlier analysis of approximately 540 of the donors showed that most TCR beta V segments appeared in productive rearrangements either about 87% or about 30% of the time, which broadly matched IMGT annotations. The authors suggested that the approach could potentially be generalized to other disease states and immunological phenotypes. According to a later genetic analysis, donors in an Asian-associated ancestry cluster had fewer N-insertions in productive TCRs than the approximately 630-donor mean. A cluster of highly shared sequence variants was judged likely to represent a technical artifact of the sequencing pipeline. In both the original and validation cohorts, the classifier was reported to diagnose cytomegalovirus status with high specificity and sensitivity. In a later analysis, several top co-occurrence clusters were reported to appear linked to parvovirus B19, influenza, CMV and Epstein-Barr virus. Across donors, most TCR sequences were observed very rarely, whereas some public TCRs were present in many individuals. A further reported finding was that TCR beta sequences accurately predicted the HLA-A and HLA-B alleles for most subjects in the first cohort. An association between a missense DCLRE1C variant and V-gene and J-gene trimming of TCR beta chains was found in a later genetic analysis and replicated in an independent cohort. Some IMGT-functional V segments, including TRBV6-2 and TRBV6-3, could not be told apart with the 87-base-pair reads, so those segments were excluded. Roughly uniform sequencing depth across donors was assumed in presence/absence analyses, although this assumption may not hold. According to a later analysis, most CMV-associated TCR beta chains appeared to be HLA-restricted, and the HLA associations seemed to be driven largely by CMV exposure. Three of the identified cytomegalovirus-associated TCR beta chains were confirmed in vitro to be specific for cytomegalovirus antigens. The only immune exposure information available for the cohort was CMV serostatus. In the study, approximately 150 TCR beta chains were listed as associated with cytomegalovirus. Because counts were too low, about 18 rarely observed V segments, including chromosome 9 orphons, were excluded from the earlier analysis of under 650 of the donors. Assigning TCR associations to individual alleles was difficult when HLA alleles, especially DR and DQ, strongly co-occurred. Linkage disequilibrium might explain the correlated functional status among segregating V segments, but an unknown experimental factor could not be excluded. In a later analysis, TCR association rates were found to vary across HLA loci, with the most associated TCRs seen for DRB1 alleles and the fewest for HLA-C alleles. Because HLA typing was missing for some donors at each locus, association tests included only the typed subset. In this cohort, only TCR beta chains were sequenced, and detectable features were limited by the absence of alpha or paired-chain data. A later analysis found that HLA-associated TCR beta chains were more clonally expanded and had lower generation probabilities than equally common non-associated chains.

This clone occurred once. Its recognized antigen is unknown. Base qualities are not at hand, and no much larger clone is one base apart. The cohort consisted of 600 to 750 healthy bone marrow donors. All cohort members were sampled while nominally healthy, although unrecorded immune exposures were likely present. The donor was CMV seronegative and was included in the group of a few hundred seronegative cohort members. A peripheral blood sample was provided by each donor, and peripheral blood mononuclear cells were used for TCR beta sequencing. The Qiagen DNeasy Blood Extraction Kit was used to extract genomic DNA from the blood cell samples. The library was prepared using the immunoSEQ multiplex PCR assay. For the multiplex PCR, a mixture combining 60 forward primers for TCR Vbeta segments and 13 reverse primers for TCR Jbeta segments was used. The CDR3 region of rearranged TCR beta genes was amplified from genomic DNA by a multiplex PCR assay. Amplified TCR beta libraries were sequenced as 87-base-pair reads on the Illumina HiSeq System. The authors' analysis ran thus. In a later analysis, roughly 80 million unique TCR beta chains were counted across the roughly 610 repertoires, and approximately 9.9 million of these chains were shared by at least two donors. Raw reads were error-corrected and collapsed into unique sequences with a nearest-neighbor algorithm that merged closely related sequences to remove PCR and sequencing errors. To assign V, D and J gene segments, CDR3 sequences were aligned to IMGT reference sequences. For a sequence to be retained, at least a six-nucleotide match to both a V gene segment and a J gene segment was required. A rearrangement was called productive if the CDR3 had no stop codons and remained in frame with V and J, and every other rearrangement was called non-productive. Following IMGT convention, CDR3 was defined as the stretch from the second conserved V-encoded cysteine up to the conserved J-encoded phenylalanine. The earlier analysis of 587 of the donors excluded any sequence lacking an unambiguous match to a single V gene segment. An earlier analysis of a few hundred of the donors called V segments functional above 56.7% productive rearrangements and segregating when the between-donor standard deviation exceeded 5%. A statistical classification framework was built for diagnosing cytomegalovirus status from the catalog of TCR beta chain sequences. A later analysis assigned V and J genes by comparing TCR nucleotide sequences with IMGT/GENE-DB human TR gene sequences. Using the TCRdist pipeline, a later analysis assigned CDR3 sequences along with most-parsimonious VDJ recombination scenarios. A later analysis defined each TCR beta chain by its CDR3 amino acid sequence plus V-gene family, and excluded reads lacking a unique V-gene family. As a way to deal with suspected cross-contamination and a sequencing artifact, a later analysis dropped roughly 620 nucleotide sequences that were highly shared and had low generation probability. For each public chain, a later analysis derived a clonal expansion index from normalized ranks of inferred template counts within each repertoire. In a later analysis, generation probabilities were computed using a VDJ recombination model fitted to out-of-frame rearrangements, and the results were checked against IGoR. A later analysis scored TCR-TCR, TCR-HLA and TCR-CMV co-occurrence with hypergeometric tests, applying a repertoire-size bias correction to TCR pairs. False discovery rates were estimated in a later analysis by permuting HLA or CMV assignments 20 times. In a later analysis, co-occurring TCRs were grouped using DBSCAN, with TCRdist sequence similarity added in when clustering inside HLA-allele-positive subsets. For co-occurrence clustering, repertoires with fewer than 30,000 or more than 120,000 public chains were excluded, along with five repertoires with anomalous nucleotide sharing. TCRdb stores this immuneACCESS table with in-frame sequences only. Part of the clones is absent; in the studies checked, under half of the shortfall reflects unresolved V genes, and no reason is known for the rest. The V and J calls and clone size come from that table; D and trimming were worked out from the DNA. The table for this sample lists about 140,000 clones; around 72% of them were counted only once. Together, the top ten hold over 1% of the sample.

CDR1 and CDR2 are drawn from the germline V gene: SGHDN, FVKESK. The CDR3 contains 13 residues, cysteine and phenylalanine counted. Of the read, only the CDR3 DNA is kept; its 39 bases are in frame from base 1. V loses 6 bases of germline sequence and J loses 5 bases, and the interval between the two ends is 13 bases. The sequence came from a woman aged 40 to 49 in good health and CMV-seronegative. The rearranged chain carries TRBV14 and TRBJ1-1, with the D gene too uncertain to name. The sample comprised PBMCs. The DNA sequence is given as TGTGCCAGCAGTTCCCGGCTCGGGACTGAAGCTTTCTTT. This encodes CASSSRLGTEAFF.